This record looks at one TCR beta chain sequence and its context. Its cognate antigen is unknown. With a far larger clone one base away, a read error is the likely cause. Other DNA sequences in this specimen translate into the identical CDR3. This sample is drawn from a study of shared clonotypes between healthy human individuals. Study findings and constraints: Estimated clonotype richness was generally higher in naive than memory subsets. Rarefaction revealed incomplete sorted-subset sequencing despite large depth.

With 4 bases removed from V and 4 bases from J, the gap between germline ends came to 8 bases. Germline assignment: CDR1 SGHAT and CDR2 FQNNGV. There are 12 residues in the CDR3. Sequencing used immunoSEQ multiplex PCR; TCRdb keeps in-frame clones, though not all of them. The table lists about 700,000 clones, approximately 79% of them singletons. This TCR derives from a young woman in good health. The J gene is TRBJ2-7, the V gene TRBV11-2; D may be TRBD1 (6 bases). The sequencing input was memory CD4+ T cells sorted from blood. Documented subset: CD45RA-negative fraction. CDR3 residues: CASSSQGYEQYF. The CDR3 nucleotides are TGTGCCAGCAGCTCACAGGGTTACGAGCAGTACTTC.